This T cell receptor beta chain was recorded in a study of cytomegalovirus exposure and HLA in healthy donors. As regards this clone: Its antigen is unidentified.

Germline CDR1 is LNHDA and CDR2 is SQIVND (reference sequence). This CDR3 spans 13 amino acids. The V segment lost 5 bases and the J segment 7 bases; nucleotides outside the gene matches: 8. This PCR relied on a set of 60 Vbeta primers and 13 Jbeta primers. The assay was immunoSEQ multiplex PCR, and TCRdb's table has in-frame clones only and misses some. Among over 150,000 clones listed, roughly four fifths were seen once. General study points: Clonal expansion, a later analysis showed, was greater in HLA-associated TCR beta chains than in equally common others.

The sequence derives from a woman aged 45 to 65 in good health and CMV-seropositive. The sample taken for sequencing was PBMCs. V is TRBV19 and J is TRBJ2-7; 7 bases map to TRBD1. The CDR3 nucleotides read TGTGCCAGTAGTCACCGACAGGGTTGGGAGCAGTACTTC. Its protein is CASSHRQGWEQYF.